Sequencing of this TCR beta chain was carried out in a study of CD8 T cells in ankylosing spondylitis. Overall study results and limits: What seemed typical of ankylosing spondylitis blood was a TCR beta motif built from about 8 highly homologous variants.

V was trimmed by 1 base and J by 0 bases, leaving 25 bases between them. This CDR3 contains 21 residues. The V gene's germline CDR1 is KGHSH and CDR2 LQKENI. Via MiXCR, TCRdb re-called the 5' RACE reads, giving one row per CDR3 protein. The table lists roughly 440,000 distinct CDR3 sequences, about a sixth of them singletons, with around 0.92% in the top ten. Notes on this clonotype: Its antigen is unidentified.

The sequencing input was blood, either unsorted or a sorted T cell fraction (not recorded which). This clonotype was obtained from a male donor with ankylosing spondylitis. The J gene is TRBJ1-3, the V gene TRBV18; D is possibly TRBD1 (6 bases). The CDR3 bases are TGTGCCAGCTCACCACTGACATCTACAGGGACTCCCCCATCCTCTGGAAACACCATATATTTT. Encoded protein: CASSPLTSTGTPPSSGNTIYF.